This TCR beta chain appears in the sequencing data of a study of radiation and T cells in renal cell carcinoma. Study findings and constraints: Pretreatment tumor biopsies were lacking, so baseline clonotypes are unknown. Top tumor clonotypes rose in blood 2 weeks post-radiation, then contracted.

Concerning this clone itself: What it binds is unknown.

The method was immunoSEQ multiplex PCR; TCRdb's version includes in-frame clones alone and lacks a portion of them. Among almost 50,000 clones, 75% to 90% were seen once, and the ten largest hold roughly 30%. Specified time point: blood 2 weeks post-SBRT. Treatment here: 15 Gy SBRT to primary tumor, nephrectomy 4 weeks later. Radiation-treated patients gave blood at baseline, week 2 and week 4. This renal cell carcinoma was of the clear cell type. V was pared by 4 bases and J by 7 bases, with 17 bases between. The CDR3 is 15 residues long. The germline CDR1 and CDR2 sequences are MNHNY and SVGAGI (reference sequence).

This clonotype originated in a woman in her 70s with renal cell carcinoma. This sequence joins TRBV6-6 and TRBJ2-1, with D tentatively TRBD2 (6 bases). The material was blood, obtained from a patient whose treatment included radiotherapy and nephrectomy. Here the CDR3 DNA reads TGTGCCAGCAGTTTGCAGGGAGTAGGGAGGAATGAGCAGTTCTTC. Translated, it gives CASSLQGVGRNEQFF.